The TCR beta chain described here comes from a study of response to subunit inactivated influenza vaccine. From the RT-PCR reads, TCRdb called clonotypes with MiXCR, one entry per CDR3 protein. The sample contains hundreds of thousands of distinct CDR3 sequences, more than 15% of which appear only once. Broader study findings: The authors suggested that few new T cells are recruited per seasonal influenza vaccination.

This clonotype came up a few times. Its antigen remains unknown. Unmatched junction bases numbered 8, after V lost 5 bases and J lost 5 bases. The CDR3 length is 14 residues. Germline assignment: CDR1 LGHNA and CDR2 YNFKEQ. The receptor was derived from a man in his forties or fifties who received an inactivated influenza vaccine. The genes are TRBV4-2 and TRBJ1-1; TRBD1 matches 7 bases. The sample consisted of PBMCs from blood, taken 11 to 12 days after vaccination. The DNA for the CDR3 is TGTGCCAGCAGCAAAAGACAGGGTTTGACTGAAGCTTTCTTT. Protein sequence: CASSKRQGLTEAFF.